This record concerns one T cell receptor beta chain sequence. What it binds is not known. The data belong to a study of cytotoxic CD8 clonotypes in ibrutinib-treated CLL. Study overall: Treatment had run for a median about twelve months, range 6 to 36, when response samples were taken.

Clones were read by immunoSEQ multiplex PCR, and TCRdb kept only the in-frame ones, dropping some. This table holds 45,000 to 60,000 clones, 56% found once. General observations from the study: Shared public clonotypes were rare, and on treatment they either got smaller or stayed the same.

The germline V gene encodes CDR1 MNHNS and CDR2 SASEGT. This CDR3 has 15 residues. With 4 bases removed from V and 2 bases from J, the gap between germline ends came to 12 bases. The V and J genes are TRBV6-1 and TRBJ1-5; perhaps TRBD1 as D (5 bases). The sequence derives from a human donor with chronic lymphocytic leukemia. Source: PBMCs, taken after 24 months of ibrutinib treatment. CDR3 region: CASSGPWGGNQPQHF. The CDR3 coding sequence is TGTGCCAGCAGTGGACCCTGGGGGGGCAATCAGCCCCAGCATTTT.